This TCR beta chain was sequenced in a study of OX40 agonist ivuxolimab in advanced cancers. Study in general: An agonistic anti-OX40 (CD134) antibody, ivuxolimab, was used to treat the patients. Study conclusions and caveats: Expanded clones belonging to CD8+ T cells outnumbered, on average, those of CD4+. CD4+ and CD8+ blood T cells expanded clonally by week 6 at 0.1 to 3.0 mg/kg.

Clones were read by immunoSEQ multiplex PCR, and TCRdb kept only the in-frame ones, dropping some. The profile shows roughly 77,000 clones, under 90% of them singletons. A word on this clone: The antigen remains unidentified.

V was clipped by 3 bases and J by 8 bases; unmatched bases: 12. This CDR3 region has 17 residues. CDR1 SGHAT and CDR2 FQDESV come from the germline V gene (reference sequence). The clonotype comes from an adult with an advanced solid tumor such as melanoma, head and neck, liver or kidney cancer. The source material was CD4+ or CD8+ T cells sorted from blood, sampled in a trial of the OX40 agonist ivuxolimab. The chain recombines TRBV11-1 with TRBJ2-1; 11 bases match TRBD1. This chain's CDR3 is CASSFLGQGATVHEQFF. In DNA, the CDR3 is TGTGCCAGCAGCTTCCTCGGACAGGGGGCGACCGTGCATGAGCAGTTCTTC. Using reference TRBV11-1 and TRBJ2-1 for the parts outside the CDR3, the full variable domain is EAEVAQSPRYKITEKSQAVAFWCDPISGHATLYWYRQILGQGPELLVQFQDESVVDDSQLPKDRFSAERLKGVDSTLKIQPAELGDSAMYLCASSFLGQGATVHEQFFGPGTRLTVL.